This T cell receptor (beta chain) was recovered during a study of T cells after yellow fever vaccination. Study information: With SMART-Seq v4 Ultra Low Input, the fractions containing low cell numbers were prepared.

Looked up from germline, CDR1 is SEHNR and CDR2 is FQNEAQ (reference sequence). The CDR3 covers 16 residues. After removal of 5 bases from V and 2 bases from J, the junction contained 4 bases not matched to a gene. A single record per CDR3 protein comes from TCRdb applying MiXCR to the 5' RACE reads. The data show about 120,000 distinct CDR3 sequences, 8.4% seen once. This clonotype was recorded a few times. The clonotype was recovered from a man aged 25-45 years who received the YFV17D yellow fever vaccine. The material sequenced was CD8+ T cells sorted from PBMCs, taken 45 days after the yellow fever booster vaccination. The V call is TRBV7-9, the J call TRBJ2-3; 13 bases are a match to TRBD2. The CDR3 coding sequence is TGTGCCAGCAGCCCTGGGACTAGCGGGACCACAGATACGCAGTATTTT. Its translation: CASSPGTSGTTDTQYF.